This is a list of T cell receptor beta chains from one sample in a study of T cell changes during pregnancy in multiple sclerosis. TCRdb's table, derived via immunoSEQ multiplex PCR, lists solely in-frame clones and lacks some. The sample lists about 11,000 clones, roughly 90% occurring once. The source was CD8+ T cells from peripheral blood mononuclear cells, collected in the first trimester of pregnancy. The receptors stem from a female donor in good health, enrolled as a control in a pregnancy study. CDR3s include the opening cysteine and the closing phenylalanine or tryptophan. Each record gives: J gene, V gene, D gene, clone size, CDR3 protein, CDR3 DNA. D genes are given only for firm matches. Clone sizes are given selectively: once, few, many, or a class where the clone is expanded.

J: TRBJ2-7; V: TRBV27; D: -; size: -; CDR3: CASSLSSSSYEQYF; DNA: TGTGCCAGCAGTTTATCTTCCAGCTCCTACGAGCAGTACTTC
J: TRBJ2-7; V: TRBV4-3; D: -; size: -; CDR3: CASSQDRGDYEQYF; DNA: TGCGCCAGCAGCCAAGATAGGGGTGACTACGAGCAGTACTTC
J: TRBJ2-2; V: TRBV25-1; D: -; size: -; CDR3: CASSEYWTGTGELFF; DNA: TGTGCCAGCAGTGAATATTGGACGGGGACCGGGGAGCTGTTTTTT
J: TRBJ2-2; V: TRBV5-1; D: -; size: once; CDR3: CASSLRVQGSAGELFF; DNA: TGCGCCAGCAGCTTGCGGGTACAGGGTTCCGCCGGGGAGCTGTTTTTT
J: TRBJ2-7; V: TRBV19; D: TRBD1; size: -; CDR3: CASSSGTGSYEQYF; DNA: TGTGCCAGTAGTTCCGGGACAGGCTCCTACGAGCAGTACTTC
J: TRBJ1-2; V: TRBV4-2; D: -; size: -; CDR3: CASSQEAGTFYGYTF; DNA: TGTGCCAGCAGCCAAGAGGCAGGGACTTTCTATGGCTACACCTTC
J: TRBJ2-7; V: TRBV11-2; D: -; size: -; CDR3: CASLGEEEQYF; DNA: TGTGCCAGCTTGGGGGAGGAGGAGCAGTACTTC
J: TRBJ2-3; V: TRBV7-8; D: TRBD1; size: -; CDR3: CASSLEGGPTDTQYF; DNA: TGTGCCAGCAGCTTAGAAGGGGGCCCTACAGATACGCAGTATTTT
J: TRBJ2-1; V: TRBV4-3; D: -; size: once; CDR3: CASSYEQGDEQFF; DNA: TGCGCCAGCAGCTATGAACAGGGCGATGAGCAGTTCTTC
J: TRBJ1-5; V: TRBV21-1; D: -; size: -; CDR3: CASSNEPTGEGSNQPQHF; DNA: TGTGCCAGCAGCAATGAGCCGACAGGGGAAGGCAGCAATCAGCCCCAGCATTTT
J: TRBJ1-1; V: TRBV4-1; D: -; size: -; CDR3: CASSPHRGRGNTEAFF; DNA: TGCGCCAGCAGCCCACACCGCGGGCGGGGGAACACTGAAGCTTTCTTT
J: TRBJ1-5; V: TRBV4-1; D: -; size: -; CDR3: CASSLEENQPQHF; DNA: TGCGCCAGCAGCCTTGAAGAGAATCAGCCCCAGCATTTT
J: TRBJ1-1; V: TRBV19; D: -; size: few; CDR3: CASSIHRGGAFF; DNA: TGTGCCAGTAGTATTCACCGTGGAGGAGCTTTCTTT
J: TRBJ1-4; V: TRBV30; D: -; size: -; CDR3: CAWSVGQINEKLFF; DNA: TGTGCCTGGAGTGTAGGACAAATAAATGAAAAACTGTTTTTT
J: TRBJ2-6; V: TRBV4-3; D: -; size: -; CDR3: CASSREGGSGANVLTF; DNA: TGCGCCAGCAGCCGGGAGGGGGGATCTGGGGCCAACGTCCTGACTTTC
J: TRBJ1-2; V: TRBV18; D: -; size: -; CDR3: CASSLPKPF; DNA: TGTGCCAGCTCACTCCCGAAGCCATTC
J: TRBJ2-1; V: TRBV2; D: TRBD2; size: -; CDR3: CASSGPGRDEQFF; DNA: TGTGCCAGCAGCGGCCCCGGGAGGGATGAGCAGTTCTTC
J: TRBJ2-7; V: TRBV4-3; D: TRBD1; size: -; CDR3: CASSQDRGQGGDEQYF; DNA: TGCGCCAGCAGCCAAGATAGGGGACAGGGAGGGGACGAGCAGTACTTC
J: TRBJ1-2; V: TRBV4-3; D: TRBD1; size: -; CDR3: CASSQDRTGAYGYTF; DNA: TGCGCCAGCAGCCAAGACAGGACAGGGGCCTATGGCTACACCTTC
J: TRBJ2-2; V: TRBV6-4; D: -; size: -; CDR3: CASSEGESGELFF; DNA: TGTGCCAGCAGTGAGGGAGAATCCGGGGAGCTGTTTTTT
J: TRBJ1-4; V: TRBV4-1; D: -; size: -; CDR3: CASKVLQGDEKLFF; DNA: TGCGCCAGCAAAGTTCTTCAAGGGGATGAAAAACTGTTTTTT
J: TRBJ1-6; V: TRBV6-6; D: -; size: -; CDR3: CASSYLADGNSPLHF; DNA: TGTGCCAGCAGTTACTTGGCAGACGGGAATTCACCCCTCCACTTT
J: TRBJ2-3; V: TRBV12-5; D: -; size: -; CDR3: CASGPSFNKDIFTDTQYF; DNA: TGTGCTAGTGGTCCATCATTCAACAAGGACATCTTCACAGATACGCAGTATTTT
J: TRBJ2-7; V: TRBV7-8; D: -; size: -; CDR3: CASSFRRGPPFISWQYF; DNA: TGTGCCAGCAGCTTTAGGAGGGGGCCCCCCTTTATATCATGGCAGTACTTC
J: TRBJ1-2; V: TRBV2; D: -; size: -; CDR3: CASSERGGALGGYTF; DNA: TGTGCCAGCAGTGAACGGGGGGGCGCGCTGGGTGGCTACACCTTC
J: TRBJ2-7; V: TRBV2; D: TRBD2; size: -; CDR3: CASSKGLAGGSSYEQYF; DNA: TGTGCCAGCAGTAAGGGACTAGCGGGGGGAAGCTCCTACGAGCAGTACTTC
J: TRBJ2-5; V: TRBV18; D: -; size: -; CDR3: CASSTTVMSQETQYF; DNA: TGTGCCAGCTCCACCACGGTTATGAGTCAAGAGACCCAGTACTTC
J: TRBJ2-2; V: TRBV7-2; D: -; size: -; CDR3: CASSSTRGGWGTGELFF; DNA: TGTGCCAGCAGCTCGACAAGGGGGGGCTGGGGCACCGGGGAGCTGTTTTTT
J: TRBJ2-5; V: TRBV12-5; D: -; size: once; CDR3: CASGLVRGGETQYF; DNA: TGTGCTAGTGGTTTGGTCAGGGGTGGCGAGACCCAGTACTTC
J: TRBJ2-1; V: TRBV9; D: TRBD2; size: -; CDR3: CASSARTFGGLASYNEQFF; DNA: TGTGCCAGCAGCGCACGAACCTTTGGGGGACTAGCTAGTTACAATGAGCAGTTCTTC
J: TRBJ1-1; V: TRBV18; D: TRBD1; size: -; CDR3: CASSPQDRAIVEAFF; DNA: TGTGCCAGCTCACCACAGGACAGGGCCATTGTTGAAGCTTTCTTT
J: TRBJ2-2; V: TRBV9; D: -; size: -; CDR3: CASSVLGGAGTGELFF; DNA: TGTGCCAGCAGCGTATTGGGGGGGGCGGGCACCGGGGAGCTGTTTTTT
J: TRBJ1-2; V: TRBV29-1; D: -; size: -; CDR3: CSVDNIQGIYGYTF; DNA: TGCAGCGTCGATAATATCCAGGGGATATATGGCTACACCTTC
J: TRBJ1-1; V: TRBV30; D: TRBD1; size: -; CDR3: CAWSPGTDYTEAFF; DNA: TGTGCCTGGAGCCCCGGGACAGATTACACTGAAGCTTTCTTT
J: TRBJ1-1; V: TRBV30; D: TRBD1; size: -; CDR3: CAWSLQGGTEAFF; DNA: TGTGCCTGGAGTCTCCAGGGGGGCACTGAAGCTTTCTTT
J: TRBJ2-4; V: TRBV30; D: -; size: -; CDR3: CAWSRTGLAKNIQYF; DNA: TGTGCCTGGAGTCGGACTGGACTAGCCAAAAACATTCAGTACTTC
J: TRBJ2-2; V: TRBV4-3; D: -; size: -; CDR3: CASSQGRYNTGELFF; DNA: TGCGCCAGCAGCCAAGGCAGGTACAACACCGGGGAGCTGTTTTTT
J: TRBJ1-4; V: TRBV2; D: TRBD1; size: once; CDR3: CASSTGVLDEELFF; DNA: TGTGCCAGCAGTACAGGGGTCCTGGATGAGGAACTGTTTTTT
J: TRBJ2-1; V: TRBV4-1; D: TRBD2; size: -; CDR3: CASSQGTSGGYEQFF; DNA: TGCGCCAGCAGCCAAGGGACTAGCGGGGGCTATGAGCAGTTCTTC
J: TRBJ2-7; V: TRBV30; D: -; size: -; CDR3: CAWRGRGSYEQYF; DNA: TGTGCCTGGAGGGGGAGGGGGTCGTACGAGCAGTACTTC